A selection of T cell receptor beta chains follows, all from one sample in a study of T cell responses to AZD1222 COVID-19 vaccine. Here immunoSEQ multiplex PCR was the method, and the copy in TCRdb shows in-frame clones only, minus some. This table holds more than 95,000 clones, about 88% found once. Sequenced here: peripheral blood, sampled on day 0 of AZD1222 vaccination. The receptor source for this set is an adult in good health. CDR3s leave out the opening cysteine and the closing phenylalanine or tryptophan. D genes are given only for firm matches.

J,D,V,CDR3
TRBJ2-2,.,TRBV11-2,ASSSIGAGTGELF
TRBJ1-5,.,TRBV27,ASSFGKFDQPQH
TRBJ1-1,.,TRBV6-5,ASSRRGGTEAF
TRBJ2-3,.,TRBV5-5,ASSLPGPRTDTQY
TRBJ1-5,.,TRBV10-3,AISEKGAQPQH
TRBJ2-5,.,TRBV5-6,ASSLEDTQTQY
TRBJ1-3,.,TRBV5-1,ASSSLQQNTIY
TRBJ2-7,TRBD1,TRBV3-1/TRBV3-2,ASSQGGRGLVQY
TRBJ1-2,.,TRBV7-8,ASSFDRTNYGYT
TRBJ2-3,.,TRBV19,ASSRTYTDTQY
TRBJ1-2,TRBD1,TRBV9,ASSETQGGGYT
TRBJ1-1,.,TRBV7-2,ASSLGRNTEAF
TRBJ2-4,.,TRBV24-1,ATSEELGSRNIQY
TRBJ1-6,.,TRBV7-8,ASSLEGNSPLH
TRBJ2-7,.,TRBV4-1,ASSQETEYEQY
TRBJ1-1,.,TRBV7-9,ASRSPQGAF
TRBJ1-1,.,TRBV7-9,ASSPRAGFEAF
TRBJ1-3,.,TRBV30,AWSAGQSSGNTIY
TRBJ2-1,TRBD2,TRBV6-2/TRBV6-3,ASSTGTSGGDEQF
TRBJ2-7,TRBD1,TRBV6-5,ASRGTGGLREQY
TRBJ2-2,.,TRBV5-6,ASSLVSTGNTGELF
TRBJ2-7,.,TRBV12-3/TRBV12-4,ASSRGDREQY
TRBJ2-1,.,TRBV7-9,ASSLEYEQF
TRBJ1-2,.,TRBV30,AWSVGGDGYT
TRBJ1-3,TRBD1,TRBV7-9,ASSYGQAEGNTIY
TRBJ2-5,.,TRBV19,ASSIGLATETQY
TRBJ2-3,.,TRBV5-8,ASSLEQGGRTQY
TRBJ2-1,.,TRBV6-5,ASSSRRGEQF
TRBJ2-5,.,TRBV5-1,ASSVRETQY
TRBJ2-7,.,TRBV6-5,ASSYRAPYEQY
TRBJ1-2,TRBD1,TRBV27,ASSQSMKNWDRVYGYT
TRBJ2-7,.,TRBV30,AWSLGGSGDEQY
TRBJ2-5,TRBD2,TRBV29-1,SAKGLAGVETQY
TRBJ2-7,.,TRBV7-9,ASTPGAYEQY
TRBJ1-1,TRBD1,TRBV10-1,ASTVTGMNTEAF
TRBJ2-1,.,TRBV27,ASTSTPVGYNEQF
TRBJ2-2,.,TRBV7-9,ASSYGPSAGTGELF
TRBJ1-2,.,TRBV18,ASSVDRNYGYT
TRBJ1-1,TRBD1,TRBV3-1/TRBV3-2,ASSRLPQTGGKTEAF
TRBJ2-1,.,TRBV3-1/TRBV3-2,ASSQGSYSSYNEQF
TRBJ1-1,.,TRBV7-2,ASSPLGGAAEAF
TRBJ1-1,.,TRBV6-5,ASSYSGENTEAF
TRBJ2-1,.,TRBV24-1,ATSERGNNEQF
TRBJ1-2,.,TRBV10-3,AISSGANYGYT
TRBJ1-1,.,TRBV11-2,ASSLVGVNTEAF
TRBJ1-5,.,TRBV29-1,SVQTTNPEFEGNQPQH
TRBJ2-5,.,TRBV12-3/TRBV12-4,ASSFRAEETQY
TRBJ2-1,.,TRBV7-9,ASSLSGDNEQF
TRBJ1-1,.,TRBV12-3/TRBV12-4,ASSFIRDTEAF
TRBJ2-7,TRBD1,TRBV7-8,ASSLAVGTGKLDEQY
TRBJ2-7,TRBD1,TRBV7-2,ASRAWGTGNEQY
TRBJ1-2,.,TRBV6-2/TRBV6-3,ASSWGDYGYT
TRBJ1-1,TRBD1,TRBV16,ASIGTGQTEAF